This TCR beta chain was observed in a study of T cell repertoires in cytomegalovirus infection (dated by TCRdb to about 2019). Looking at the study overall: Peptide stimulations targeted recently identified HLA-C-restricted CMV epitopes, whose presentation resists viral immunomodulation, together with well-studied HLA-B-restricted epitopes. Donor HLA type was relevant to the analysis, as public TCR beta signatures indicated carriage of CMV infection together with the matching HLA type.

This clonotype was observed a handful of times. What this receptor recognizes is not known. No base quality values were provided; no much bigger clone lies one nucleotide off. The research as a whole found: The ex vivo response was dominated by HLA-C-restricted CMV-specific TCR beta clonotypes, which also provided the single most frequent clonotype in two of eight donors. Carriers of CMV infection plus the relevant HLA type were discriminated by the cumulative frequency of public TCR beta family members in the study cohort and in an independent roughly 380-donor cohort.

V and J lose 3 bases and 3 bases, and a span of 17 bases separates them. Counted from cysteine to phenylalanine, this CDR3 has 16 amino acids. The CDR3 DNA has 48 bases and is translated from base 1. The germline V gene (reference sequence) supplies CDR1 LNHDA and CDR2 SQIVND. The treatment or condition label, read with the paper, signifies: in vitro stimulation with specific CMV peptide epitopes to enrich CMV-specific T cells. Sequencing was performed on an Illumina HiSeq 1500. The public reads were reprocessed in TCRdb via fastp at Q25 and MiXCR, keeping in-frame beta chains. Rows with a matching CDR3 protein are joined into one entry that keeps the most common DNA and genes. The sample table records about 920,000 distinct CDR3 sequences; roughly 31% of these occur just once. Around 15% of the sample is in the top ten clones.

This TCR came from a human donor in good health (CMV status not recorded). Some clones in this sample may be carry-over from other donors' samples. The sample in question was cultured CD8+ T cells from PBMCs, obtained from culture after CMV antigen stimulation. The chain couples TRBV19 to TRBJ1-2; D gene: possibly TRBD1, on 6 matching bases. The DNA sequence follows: TGTGCCAGTAGTATTAGTGTCGGGGGGCTCGACTATGGCTACACCTTC. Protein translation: CASSISVGGLDYGYTF.